This T cell receptor (beta chain) was recovered during a study of graft-versus-host responses after intestinal transplantation. The repertoire was sequenced with immunoSEQ multiplex PCR; TCRdb's copy has only in-frame clones and lacks some. Here the sample spans about 97,000 clones, more than 80% being singletons. Trimming took off 6 bases at V and 4 bases at J, with 15 bases between the two ends. Looked up from germline, CDR1 is ENHRY and CDR2 is SYGVKD. The CDR3 length is 14 residues. This TCR was sampled from a human patient who received an intestinal transplant, so some T cells may come from the graft donor. Sequencing was performed on PBMCs, taken roughly 410 days after intestinal transplant. The V gene is TRBV10-3, the J gene TRBJ1-2; possibly TRBD1 for D (5 bases). CDR3 DNA sequence: TGTGCCATCAGCCCGGGGGAGAGCGGCTATGGCTACACCTTC. Translation: CAISPGESGYGYTF.